A selection of T cell receptor beta chains follows, all from one sample in a study of blood T cell repertoires in COVID-19. Method: immunoSEQ multiplex PCR; TCRdb's copy keeps in-frame clones and lacks some. The sample carries over 600,000 clones, about 87% recorded once. Sequencing was done on a sample of peripheral blood. The receptors originated from a woman between 18 and 29 years old with acute or convalescent COVID-19. CDR3s include the opening cysteine and the closing phenylalanine or tryptophan. Fields, in order: V gene, CDR3 protein.

TRBV5-6 CASSLQGTYGYTF
TRBV7-9 CASTEDRNIQYF
TRBV19 CASSIFTNYGYTF
TRBV5-1 CASSWVGGTDTQYF
TRBV15 CATRFSGASYEQYF
TRBV7-8 CASSRGSSDEQFF
TRBV18 CASSPPGTGGNEQYF
TRBV3-1/TRBV3-2 CASSQDIGSFRDILLNTEAFF
TRBV4-2 CASSQALTGNSPLHF
TRBV18 CASSPGQGALRAEAFF
TRBV7-9 CASSFHDRGPNSPLHF
TRBV7-6 CASSLATGWETQYF
TRBV4-1 CASSQEVGTGTQYF
TRBV4-1 CASSQDGATNEKLFF
TRBV19 CATQRWAGTDTQYF
TRBV24-1 CATSETGGQGTQYF
TRBV2 CASSGGYGEKLFF
TRBV12-3/TRBV12-4 CASSFSAADTQYF
TRBV9 CASSPLRDRNTGELFF
TRBV28 CASSTGQGLYEQYF
TRBV6-5 CASKGSPSGRLF
TRBV21-1 CASSRPWAGDQPQHF
TRBV6-1 CASSATGTGGTYEQYF
TRBV27 CASSLNGQGNGYTF
TRBV30 CAWRKLAGGYEQFF
TRBV6-5 CASSYPGTENTEAFF
TRBV28 CASSSVSGGQFF
TRBV6-5 CASRLDSNQPQHF
TRBV7-9 CASVSLGAGRGFGYGYTF
TRBV2 CASSENTRITTDTQYF
TRBV7-9 CASSPTQGQGMNTEAFF
TRBV5-1 CASSTTTGVGYTEAFF
TRBV15 CATSPLGQGAEGYTF
TRBV6-5 CATQRGGARSPLHF
TRBV7-2 CASSSNWGPADTQYF
TRBV4-3 CASSQGGTGRYGYTF
TRBV30 CAWNGGTEAFF
TRBV10-2 CASSERRANTEAFF
TRBV5-1 CASSLAPTGTLRGLNEKLFF
TRBV30 CAWSDGDTNYGYTF
TRBV21-1 CASSHTTGGNGYTF
TRBV7-2 CASAWGGNTEAFF
TRBV29-1 CSAYTGNGYTF
TRBV9 CASSVSGGSYGYTF
TRBV5-1 CASSLGVQGFYYGYTF
TRBV7-2 CASSLVLFSMNTEAFF
TRBV6-5 CASSYREYGIQYF
TRBV4-1 CASSQRVEGAGAGNTIYF
TRBV4-1 CASSQQGAGSYEQYF
TRBV12-5 CASAVRGGHTDTQYF
TRBV30 CAWSVRGTQRWSYTF
TRBV28 CASGGGAYYGYTF
TRBV15 CATGTGNDEQYF
TRBV12-3/TRBV12-4 CASSPTGHREQYF
TRBV27 CATPPGRGMNTEAFF